Following are 22 T cell receptor beta chains from one sample sequenced in a study of T cells in Graves' hyperthyroidism and ophthalmopathy. What was amplified from RNA transcripts were TCR beta CDR3 regions. Researchers ran a first-round RT-PCR on the TCR CDR3 using the HTBI primer set. TCRdb re-analysed the multiplex PCR reads in MiXCR, keeping a single row per CDR3 protein. This table holds under 350,000 distinct CDR3 sequences, roughly 21% found once. Source material: blood. Receptors were obtained from a woman aged 45-65 years with Graves' hyperthyroidism.

At least ten counts were recorded for this clonotype. This rearrangement joins TRBV20-1 to TRBJ2-7; 7 bases match TRBD1. CDR1 DFQATT and CDR2 SNEGSKA come from the germline V gene (reference sequence). The V and J ends lost 5 bases and 1 base, in that order; junction bases with no gene match: 8. The CDR3 extends over 14 amino acids. The CDR3 coding sequence is TGCAGTGCTCTTAGACAGGGAAGGTCCTACGAGCAGTACTTC. Amino acid sequence: CSALRQGRSYEQYF.

This clonotype was recorded many times. V is TRBV6-5 and J is TRBJ2-7, with D perhaps matching TRBD1 (5 bases). Per the germline V gene, CDR1 is MNHEY and CDR2 is SVGAGI. Trimming shortened V by 2 bases and J by 5 bases, and 16 bases separated the two germline ends. The CDR3 sequence is 15 residues long. This CDR3 reads CASSYVQGSINEQYF. DNA of the CDR3: TGTGCCAGCAGTTACGTTCAGGGTTCCATCAACGAGCAGTACTTC.

The J gene is TRBJ1-4, the V gene TRBV6-1; 7 nucleotides agree with TRBD1. V dropped 4 bases and J dropped 8; count of bases not matched to a gene: 13. Germline V gene lookup returns CDR1 MNHNS and CDR2 SASEGT. The CDR3 consists of 16 residues. In DNA form, the CDR3 reads TGTGCCAGCAGTGGCCTCCGGGACAGAGATTTCGAAAAACTGTTTTTT. Translated, it gives CASSGLRDRDFEKLFF.

The chain employs TRBV7-9 and TRBJ2-3; D remains ambiguous. Germline V lookup: CDR1 SEHNR, CDR2 FQNEAQ (reference sequence). This CDR3 is 15 amino acids long. Trimming left V 4 bases short and J 6 bases short, with 17 bases between. CDR3 sequence reads: CASSSPGPRVDTQYF. The CDR3 coding sequence is TGTGCCAGCAGCTCCCCCGGACCCCGGGTGGATACGCAGTATTTT.

This clonotype showed up many times. This sequence joins TRBV29-1 and TRBJ2-7; 8 bases match TRBD2. Germline-derived CDR1 and CDR2 are SQVTM and ANQGSEA. V trimming: 7 bases; J trimming: 3 bases; junction bases outside the gene matches: 8. The CDR3 consists of 13 residues. CDR3 region: CSGLAGGGYEQYF. CDR3 DNA sequence: TGCAGCGGTCTCGCGGGAGGAGGCTACGAGCAGTACTTC.

This clonotype appeared many times. CDR3 in DNA: TGTGCCAGCAGTGACGGGACTAGCGGGGGATCCTACAATGAGCAGTTCTTC. This gives the protein CASSDGTSGGSYNEQFF. The rearrangement uses TRBV12-3 or TRBV12-4 and TRBJ2-1, with 14 bases aligning to TRBD2. V dropped 5 bases and J dropped 1; count of bases not matched to a gene: 4. The CDR3 has 17 amino acids.

This clonotype was picked up many times. The chain links TRBV30 to TRBJ2-7; TRBD1 aligns across 7 bases. V dropped 5 bases and J dropped 6; count of bases not matched to a gene: 7. The germline CDR1 and CDR2 sequences are GTSNPN and SVGIG (reference sequence). The CDR3 is 12 residues long. The CDR3 DNA is TGTGCCTGGGCAACAGGGGTGGGCGAGCAGTACTTC. Residues: CAWATGVGEQYF.

This clonotype was seen a few times. This CDR3 reads CASSEEILWTDTQYF. The CDR3 DNA sequence: TGCGCCAGCAGTGAAGAAATTTTATGGACAGATACGCAGTATTTT. J is TRBJ2-3 and V is TRBV10-2; D is undetermined. The CDR3 has 15 residues. Germline V lookup: CDR1 WSHSY, CDR2 SAAADI. The germline V and J ends were trimmed by 3 bases and 3 bases, with 13 bases remaining between them.

This clonotype was picked up a small number of times. This chain uses TRBV19 with TRBJ2-1; the D call may be TRBD1 or TRBD2 (6 bases each). Germline V gives CDR1 LNHDA, CDR2 SQIVND (reference sequence). The ends were cut back, 5 bases at V and 5 bases at J, with 19 bases in the middle. The CDR3 spans 16 residues. This chain's CDR3 is CASSGRTDRINNEQFF. In nucleotides, the CDR3 is TGTGCCAGTAGTGGGAGGACGGACAGAATAAACAATGAGCAGTTCTTC.

This clonotype was found many times. The gene calls are TRBV29-1 and TRBJ2-5; weak D call: TRBD2 (5 bases). The CDR3 consists of 17 residues. The ends were cut back, 1 base at V and 2 bases at J, with 20 bases in the middle. The germline gives CDR1 SQVTM, CDR2 ANQGSEA. The CDR3 DNA follows: TGCAGCGTTGAAGGCTGGGTCCGGTCGGAGGATCAAGAGACCCAGTACTTC. It is translated as CSVEGWVRSEDQETQYF.

As regards this clonotype: This may arise from a read error, as a much more abundant clone is one base away. The chain is built from TRBV4-1 and TRBJ2-7; possibly TRBD2 for D (6 bases). The V gene lost 0 bases and the J gene lost 6 bases, with 15 bases spanning the gap. The CDR3 covers 15 residues. Per germline, CDR1 MGHRA and CDR2 YSYEKL. DNA of the CDR3: TGCGCCAGCAGCCAAGAAAGAGAGGGAGGCCGCGAGCAGTACTTC. Residues: CASSQEREGGREQYF.

CDR3 in amino acids: CASTSGGRETQYF. The CDR3 nucleotides are TGTGCCAGCACCTCGGGGGGGAGAGAGACCCAGTACTTC. This rearrangement joins TRBV13 to TRBJ2-5; 8 bases are a match to TRBD2. There are 13 residues in the CDR3. Germline V gives CDR1 PRHDT, CDR2 FYEKMQ (reference sequence). J was trimmed by 4 bases and V by 7 bases; bases with no gene match: 5.

A few counts support this clonotype. The chain employs TRBV11-3 and TRBJ2-1; possibly TRBD1 for D (6 bases). Trimming stripped 4 bases from V and 7 bases from J, with 20 bases between. The CDR3 runs to 16 residues. Germline CDR1 reads SGHNT; CDR2 reads YENEEA. CDR3 sequence reads: CASSWLSSGAQNEQFF. Written as DNA, the CDR3 is TGTGCCAGCAGCTGGCTGAGTTCAGGGGCGCAAAATGAGCAGTTCTTC.

This clonotype has at least ten counts. The V gene is TRBV27, the J gene TRBJ2-7; TRBD1 matches 9 bases. J was trimmed by 6 bases and V by 7 bases; bases with no gene match: 10. Germline V CDR1 and CDR2: MNHEY, SMNVEV (reference sequence). The CDR3 sequence is 14 residues long. The CDR3 nucleotides read TGTGCCAGCAAGGCGGGGACAGGGAGGAGCGAGCAGTACTTC. Translating it yields CASKAGTGRSEQYF.

At least ten counts were recorded for this clonotype. V usage is TRBV20-1 and J usage is TRBJ1-5, with D perhaps TRBD1 (6 bases). There are 15 residues in the CDR3. V lost 0 bases and J 0 bases, leaving 9 bases between the germline ends. Germline V gene data show CDR1 as DFQATT and CDR2 as SNEGSKA (reference sequence). The CDR3 coding sequence is TGCAGTGCTAGAGAAACAGGGTATAGCAATCAGCCCCAGCATTTT. This codes for CSARETGYSNQPQHF.

The sample holds many counts of this clonotype. This chain links TRBV20-1 with TRBJ2-1, with a possible D match to TRBD1 (5 bases). The CDR3 is made up of 14 amino acids. Trimming stripped 0 bases from V and 5 bases from J, with 11 bases between. Germline V lookup: CDR1 DFQATT, CDR2 SNEGSKA (reference sequence). The CDR3 DNA is TGCAGTGCTAGAGATCCAACAGGAAACAATGAGCAGTTCTTC. Amino acid sequence: CSARDPTGNNEQFF.

This rearrangement joins TRBV29-1 to TRBJ1-3; possible D gene TRBD1, 5 bases. V was pared by 5 bases and J by 4 bases, with 12 bases between. The CDR3 has 13 amino acids. Germline loops: CDR1 SQVTM, CDR2 ANQGSEA. This chain's CDR3 is CSVTNRGGNTIYF. The CDR3 bases are TGCAGCGTTACCAATAGGGGCGGAAACACCATATATTTT.

This clonotype was observed at least ten times. The CDR3 protein is CASSRIAGGGQETQYF. In DNA, the CDR3 is TGTGCCAGCAGCCGCATAGCGGGAGGGGGTCAAGAGACCCAGTACTTC. The rearrangement joins TRBV11-2 to TRBJ2-5, with 11 bases aligning to TRBD2. J gave up 2 bases and V 5 bases, and 7 bases lay outside the gene matches. Germline lookup yields CDR1 SGHAT and CDR2 FQNNGV. This CDR3 region has 16 residues.

This clonotype was counted many times. The V gene is TRBV30, the J gene TRBJ1-1; D call uncertain. The CDR3 runs 13 residues. Germline V gene sequence: CDR1 GTSNPN, CDR2 SVGIG (reference sequence). V lost 2 bases and J lost 11, with 18 bases in between. The CDR3 DNA is TGTGCCTGGAGTCCCTCCAGGACGGCGACGGCTTTCTTT. This sequence encodes CAWSPSRTATAFF. The full variable domain, in which reference TRBV30 and TRBJ1-1 provide the parts outside the CDR3, is SQTIHQWPATLVQPVGSPLSLECTVEGTSNPNLYWYRQAAGRGLQLLFYSVGIGQISSEVPQNLSASRPQDRQFILSSKKLLLSDSGFYLCAWSPSRTATAFFGQGTRLTVV.

The rearrangement uses TRBV2 and TRBJ1-6; D unresolved. This CDR3 spans 14 amino acids. The V end was cut by 6 bases, the J end by 0 bases, with 6 bases between. Per the germline V gene, CDR1 is SNHLY and CDR2 is FYNNEI. DNA for the CDR3: TGTGCCAGCAGGGAAAGCTCCTATAATTCACCCCTCCACTTT. Amino acids: CASRESSYNSPLHF.

This clonotype was counted at least ten times. The chain uses TRBV11-2 and TRBJ1-1; maybe TRBD1 (6 bases). The CDR3 is made up of 15 amino acids. Deletions cut 6 bases from V and 3 bases from J, with 17 bases between. CDR1 is SGHAT and CDR2 is FQNNGV in the germline V gene. CDR3 sequence reads: CASRDWGAPDTEAFF. CDR3 in DNA: TGTGCCAGCAGGGACTGGGGGGCTCCGGACACTGAAGCTTTCTTT.

This clonotype was seen many times. The chain couples TRBV27 to TRBJ1-4; possibly TRBD1 for D (6 bases). The V gene lost 6 bases and the J gene lost 4 bases, with 9 bases spanning the gap. This CDR3 region has 13 residues. The germline V gene encodes CDR1 MNHEY and CDR2 SMNVEV (reference sequence). CDR3: CASRDRDNEKLFF. The CDR3 DNA sequence: TGTGCCAGCAGGGACAGAGATAATGAAAAACTGTTTTTT.